These 18 T cell receptor beta chains came from one sample sequenced in a study of blood T cell repertoires in COVID-19. Sequencing was performed with immunoSEQ multiplex PCR; in TCRdb, only in-frame clones are kept and a portion is missing. The sample contains around 300,000 clones, less than 90% of which appear only once. The sample was peripheral blood. The source is a human donor in a cohort sampled during active COVID-19.

The rearrangement joins TRBV3-1 (or the pseudogene TRBV3-2) to TRBJ2-2, with 14 bases that match TRBD2. This CDR3 has 20 amino acids. Germline trimming cut 1 base from V and 2 bases from J; bases unmatched to any gene: 9. The germline CDR1 and CDR2 sequences are LGHDT and YNNKEL (reference sequence). The CDR3 sequence: CASSQVRRGTSGRNTGELFF. CDR3 DNA: TGTGCCAGCAGCCAAGTAAGGAGAGGGACTAGCGGGAGAAACACCGGGGAGCTGTTTTTT.

The rearrangement joins TRBV5-6 to TRBJ1-6, with D perhaps TRBD1 (5 bases). The CDR3 extends over 14 amino acids. With 1 base removed from V and 13 bases from J, the gap between germline ends came to 15 bases. The germline V gene encodes CDR1 SGHDT and CDR2 YYEEEE. The CDR3 here is CASSLTPGLKPLHF. The CDR3 DNA is TGTGCCAGCAGCTTGACACCGGGACTGAAGCCCCTCCACTTT.

V gene TRBV30 combines with J gene TRBJ1-1, with D maybe TRBD1 (5 bases). Trimming left V 5 bases short and J 6 bases short, with 10 bases between. The CDR3 covers 11 residues. Germline values: CDR1 GTSNPN, CDR2 SVGIG (reference sequence). CDR3 in DNA: TGTGCCTGGGGCAGGGAAGCTGAAGCTTTCTTT. It codes for CAWGREAEAFF.

V is TRBV3-1 (or the pseudogene TRBV3-2) and J is TRBJ2-7; D may be TRBD1 (6 bases). The CDR3 runs 16 residues. V was clipped by 1 base and J by 3 bases, with 16 bases between them. Germline V gives CDR1 LGHDT, CDR2 YNNKEL (reference sequence). The CDR3: CASSQVTGQVIYEQYF. CDR3 coding DNA: TGTGCCAGCAGCCAAGTCACAGGGCAAGTGATCTACGAGCAGTACTTC.

The V call is TRBV3-1 (or the pseudogene TRBV3-2), the J call TRBJ2-2; TRBD2 is a possible D gene (6 bases). Germline V gene sequence: CDR1 LGHDT, CDR2 YNNKEL (reference sequence). Trimming cost V 5 bases and J 6 bases, with 22 bases left between them. The CDR3 length is 17 residues. CDR3 protein: CASSAYLGGKGAGELFF. CDR3 DNA sequence: TGTGCCAGCAGCGCCTACCTTGGGGGGAAAGGGGCCGGGGAGCTGTTTTTT.

The chain joins TRBV7-3 to TRBJ2-2; D ambiguous. Germline CDR1 is SGHTA and CDR2 is FQGTGA. The germline V and J ends were trimmed by 6 bases and 0 bases, with 8 bases remaining between them. This CDR3 is built from 14 residues. CDR3 in amino acids: CASSMAANTGELFF. The CDR3, as DNA: TGTGCCAGCAGTATGGCCGCGAACACCGGGGAGCTGTTTTTT.

The J gene is TRBJ2-5, the V gene TRBV27; 8 nucleotides match TRBD2. Trimming removed 6 bases from V and 7 bases from J; junction bases left unmatched: 1. Germline loops: CDR1 MNHEY, CDR2 SMNVEV (reference sequence). The CDR3 covers 11 residues. Written as DNA, the CDR3 is TGTGCCAGCAGCCGGGAGGGGACCCAGTACTTC. Translated: CASSREGTQYF.

This clone has just one count. The chain has TRBV7-9 and TRBJ1-2; TRBD1 is a possible D gene (6 bases). Per the germline V gene, CDR1 is SEHNR and CDR2 is FQNEAQ (reference sequence). The CDR3 length is 14 residues. Trimming shortened V by 7 bases and J by 11 bases, and 23 bases separated the two germline ends. The CDR3 DNA reads as TGTGCCAGCACCCCTAGGGGGGGACCGGGTTTGTACACCTTC. Protein product: CASTPRGGPGLYTF.

This clone showed up many times. The chain uses TRBV7-9 and TRBJ2-1, with TRBD2 matching 13 bases. From germline, CDR1 is SEHNR and CDR2 FQNEAQ (reference sequence). The CDR3 consists of 15 residues. Losses at the gene ends were 4 bases for V and 12 bases for J; bases not matched to a gene: 9. DNA for the CDR3: TGTGCCAGCAGCTCCTTAAAAAGACTAGCGGGAGGGCAGTTCTTC. As protein: CASSSLKRLAGGQFF.

This clone turned up a few times. V is TRBV5-1 and J is TRBJ2-7; 9 bases agree with TRBD2. J was trimmed by 0 bases and V by 4 bases; bases with no gene match: 8. The CDR3 has 16 amino acids. Per the germline V gene, CDR1 is SGHRS and CDR2 is YFSETQ. The CDR3 region is CASSPGLAEGSYEQYF. CDR3 nucleotide sequence: TGCGCCAGCAGCCCGGGACTAGCTGAGGGCTCCTACGAGCAGTACTTC.

The V and J genes are TRBV4-3 and TRBJ2-7, with 8 bases lining up with TRBD2. From germline, CDR1 is LGHNA and CDR2 YSLEER. The CDR3 contains 12 residues. After removal of 4 bases from V and 7 bases from J, the junction contained 3 bases not matched to a gene. CDR3 amino acids: CASSLRGGEQYF. Written as DNA, the CDR3 is TGCGCCAGCAGCCTCCGGGGGGGGGAGCAGTACTTC.

The genes are TRBV28 and TRBJ2-7; D not certain. The germline V and J ends were trimmed by 3 bases and 2 bases, with 11 bases remaining between them. The CDR3 sequence is 14 residues long. Germline-derived CDR1 and CDR2 are MDHEN and SYDVKM. The CDR3 loop reads CASSFPPPPYEQYF. The CDR3, as DNA: TGTGCCAGCAGTTTCCCCCCCCCTCCCTACGAGCAGTACTTC.

The table lists this clone with a few counts. This sequence joins TRBV3-1 (or the pseudogene TRBV3-2) and TRBJ2-1; D uncertain. V was pared by 1 base and J by 5 bases, with 6 bases between. This CDR3 has 13 amino acids. The germline CDR1 and CDR2 sequences are LGHDT and YNNKEL (reference sequence). The CDR3 nucleotides are TGTGCCAGCAGCCAAGTGAAGCACAATGAGCAGTTCTTC. It translates to CASSQVKHNEQFF.

The CDR3 region has the DNA TGTGCCAGCAGCTCCGGACTAGCCAATGAGCAGTTCTTC. Its protein product is CASSSGLANEQFF. The genes are TRBV7-9 and TRBJ2-1, with 8 bases lining up with TRBD2. This CDR3 comprises 13 residues. V lost 4 bases and J lost 6; bases outside the gene matches: 2. From germline, CDR1 is SEHNR and CDR2 FQNEAQ (reference sequence).

This chain uses TRBV15 with TRBJ2-1; 8 bases line up with TRBD2. Germline assignment: CDR1 LNHNV and CDR2 YYDKDF (reference sequence). V lost 0 bases and J lost 4; bases outside the gene matches: 8. The CDR3 consists of 17 residues. CDR3 residues: CATSRDRQAGVYNEQFF. CDR3 bases: TGTGCCACCAGCAGAGATCGTCAAGCGGGAGTGTACAATGAGCAGTTCTTC.

CDR3 bases: TGCGCCAGCAGTGCGACAGGGAAGGAGACCCAGTACTTC. It translates to CASSATGKETQYF. The V call is TRBV10-1, the J call TRBJ2-5; 7 bases are a match to TRBD1. The CDR3 length is 13 residues. J lost 5 bases, V lost 4 bases, and 4 bases had no gene match. Germline V gene lookup returns CDR1 WNHNN and CDR2 SYGVQD (reference sequence).

The V and J genes are TRBV7-8 and TRBJ1-6, with a weak D call TRBD1 (6 bases). There are 14 residues in the CDR3. Between the trimmed V and J ends, which lost 8 bases and 9 bases, there was a span of 17 bases. CDR1 is SGHVS, CDR2 FQNEAQ, per germline. CDR3 region: CASRLGGAASPLHF. The DNA of the CDR3 is TGTGCCAGCCGGCTGGGGGGGGCTGCTTCACCCCTCCACTTT. Full variable domain (rest looked up from reference TRBV7-8 and TRBJ1-6): GAGVSQSPRYKVAKRGQDVALRCDPISGHVSLFWYQQALGQGPEFLTYFQNEAQLDKSGLPSDRFFAERPEGSVSTLKIQRTQQEDSAVYLCASRLGGAASPLHFGNGTRLTVT.

V is TRBV7-9 and J is TRBJ2-3; a weak D match, TRBD2 (7 bases). CDR3 length: 15 residues. V was trimmed by 5 bases and J by 2 bases, leaving 14 bases between them. Germline assignment: CDR1 SEHNR and CDR2 FQNEAQ (reference sequence). CDR3 coding DNA: TGTGCCAGCAGCCCAGAGGGGGGGGCCACAGATACGCAGTATTTT. Protein: CASSPEGGATDTQYF.